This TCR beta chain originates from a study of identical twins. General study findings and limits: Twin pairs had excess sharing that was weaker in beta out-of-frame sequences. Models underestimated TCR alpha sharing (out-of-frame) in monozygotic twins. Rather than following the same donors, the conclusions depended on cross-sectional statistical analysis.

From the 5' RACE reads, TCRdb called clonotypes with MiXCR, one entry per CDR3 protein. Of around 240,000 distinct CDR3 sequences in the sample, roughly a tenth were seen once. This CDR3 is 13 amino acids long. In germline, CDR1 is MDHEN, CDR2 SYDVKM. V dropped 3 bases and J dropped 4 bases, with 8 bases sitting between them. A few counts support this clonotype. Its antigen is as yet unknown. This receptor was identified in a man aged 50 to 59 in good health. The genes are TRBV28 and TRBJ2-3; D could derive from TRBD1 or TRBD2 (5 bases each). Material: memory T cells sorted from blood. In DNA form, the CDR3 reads TGTGCCAGCAGTTTCCGGGGCCCAGATACGCAGTATTTT. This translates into CASSFRGPDTQYF.